The next 29 T cell receptor beta chains were all read from a single sample in a study of blood T cell repertoires in COVID-19. Repertoires were generated with immunoSEQ multiplex PCR, while TCRdb's copy carries only in-frame clones and drops some. This table has about 120,000 clones, 85% to 90% appearing once. Sequences were obtained from peripheral blood. All receptors come from a woman in her 70s with acute or convalescent COVID-19.

The chain uses TRBV5-1 and TRBJ1-2; 8 nucleotides align to TRBD1. Germline lookup yields CDR1 SGHRS and CDR2 YFSETQ. The CDR3 totals 14 residues. Germline trimming cut 1 base from V and 6 bases from J; bases unmatched to any gene: 5. CDR3 bases: TGCGCCAGCAGCTTGACAGGGGGAAATCATGGCTACACCTTC. Protein: CASSLTGGNHGYTF.

This clone came up once. The CDR3 DNA is TGTGCCAGCAGCTTGGGGGGACATAGCAATCAGCCCCAGCATTTT. Protein: CASSLGGHSNQPQHF. This chain connects TRBV5-6 to TRBJ1-5; TRBD1 is a possible D gene (6 bases). This CDR3 region has 15 residues. V was cut by 0 bases and J by 0 bases, with 7 bases left in between. Germline CDR1 SGHDT, CDR2 YYEEEE.

This chain links TRBV12-3 or TRBV12-4 with TRBJ1-2, with D unresolved. V was clipped by 5 bases and J by 4 bases, with 11 bases between them. The length of the CDR3 is 13 residues. The CDR3 nucleotides read TGTGCCAGCAGTCTTCCCAGTTTCTATGGCTACACCTTC. It specifies CASSLPSFYGYTF.

This clone appeared once. The rearrangement links TRBV7-3 to TRBJ1-2; D is unclear. Germline V lookup: CDR1 SGHTA, CDR2 FQGTGA. V lost 1 base to trimming and J lost 4 bases, with 10 bases between them. There are 14 residues in the CDR3. The CDR3, as DNA: TGTGCCAGCAGCTTAAGCCCAGGAAGCTATGGCTACACCTTC. Protein product: CASSLSPGSYGYTF.

The chain joins TRBV30 to TRBJ1-5; a weak D match, TRBD1 (6 bases). V gave up 0 bases and J gave up 0 bases, with 15 bases separating them. Germline CDR1 is GTSNPN and CDR2 is SVGIG (reference sequence). This CDR3 is built from 17 residues. CDR3: CAWSVAGTPYSNQPQHF. The CDR3 DNA reads as TGTGCCTGGAGTGTAGCCGGGACACCCTATAGCAATCAGCCCCAGCATTTT.

The gene calls are TRBV2 and TRBJ1-2; no reliable D call. V was trimmed by 6 bases and J by 3 bases, leaving 17 bases between them. Looked up from germline, CDR1 is SNHLY and CDR2 is FYNNEI. CDR3 size: 15 residues. CDR3 residues: CASRAPSLSDYGYTF. In DNA form, the CDR3 reads TGTGCCAGCAGGGCCCCCTCTCTCTCCGACTATGGCTACACCTTC. Filled out from reference TRBV2 and TRBJ1-2, the complete variable domain reads EPEVTQTPSHQVTQMGQEVILRCVPISNHLYFYWYRQILGQKVEFLVSFYNNEISEKSEIFDDQFSVERPDGSNFTLKIRSTKLEDSAMYFCASRAPSLSDYGYTFGSGTRLTVV.

This chain joins TRBV3-1 (or the pseudogene TRBV3-2) and TRBJ1-6, with D maybe TRBD1 (5 bases). The CDR3 sequence is 15 residues long. Germline V gene lookup returns CDR1 LGHDT and CDR2 YNNKEL (reference sequence). Trimming took 0 bases from V and 2 from J, leaving 5 bases between them. CDR3 sequence (DNA): TGTGCCAGCAGCCAAGAAGGGGCCTATAATTCACCCCTCCACTTT. As protein: CASSQEGAYNSPLHF.

The V call is TRBV6-5, the J call TRBJ1-6; perhaps TRBD1 as D (6 bases). This CDR3 is built from 12 residues. Trimming removed 11 bases from V and 10 bases from J, with 15 bases in between. Looked up from germline, CDR1 is MNHEY and CDR2 is SVGAGI. The CDR3 is CAAGEGRSPLHF. The CDR3 DNA reads as TGTGCCGCAGGGGAGGGGCGGTCACCCCTCCACTTT.

The chain has TRBV9 and TRBJ2-2, with TRBD2 matching over 9 bases. CDR3 size: 17 residues. Unmatched junction bases numbered 5, after V lost 2 bases and J lost 0 bases. Germline lookup yields CDR1 SGDLS and CDR2 YYNGEE. The CDR3 region has the DNA TGTGCCAGCAGCGTTAGCGGGGGCCAAACGAACACCGGGGAGCTGTTTTTT. Translated, it gives CASSVSGGQTNTGELFF.

The V and J genes are TRBV11-2 and TRBJ2-1, with 9 bases that match TRBD2. J gave up 9 bases and V 11 bases, and 20 bases lay outside the gene matches. CDR3 length: 16 amino acids. Per germline, CDR1 SGHAT and CDR2 FQNNGV. The CDR3 loop is CADSLNAGGRGGEQFF. Written as DNA, the CDR3 is TGTGCCGACTCCCTCAACGCGGGGGGGAGAGGGGGTGAGCAGTTCTTC.

V usage is TRBV25-1 and J usage is TRBJ1-2; TRBD1 matches 9 bases. J gave up 2 bases and V 0 bases, and 7 bases lay outside the gene matches. The CDR3 loop spans 17 amino acids. The germline V gene has CDR1 MGHDK and CDR2 SYGVNS. The CDR3 DNA reads as TGTGCCAGCAGTGAATATATGGTCGGGACAGGGAACTATGGCTACACCTTC. This sequence encodes CASSEYMVGTGNYGYTF.

V usage is TRBV2 and J usage is TRBJ1-5; D is undetermined. This CDR3 is 16 amino acids long. Germline V lookup: CDR1 SNHLY, CDR2 FYNNEI. V lost 4 bases, J lost 3 bases, and 16 bases lay in between. The DNA for the CDR3 is TGTGCCAGCAGTGGGGCCCCCCTAACACTCAATCAGCCCCAGCATTTT. It specifies CASSGAPLTLNQPQHF. Based on the CDR3 plus reference TRBV2 and TRBJ1-5, the full variable domain is EPEVTQTPSHQVTQMGQEVILRCVPISNHLYFYWYRQILGQKVEFLVSFYNNEISEKSEIFDDQFSVERPDGSNFTLKIRSTKLEDSAMYFCASSGAPLTLNQPQHFGDGTRLSIL.

In this sample, this clone turned up once. The chain joins TRBV15 to TRBJ1-2, with D uncertain. Germline V gene data show CDR1 as LNHNV and CDR2 as YYDKDF (reference sequence). Trimming stripped 0 bases from V and 8 bases from J, with 13 bases between. The length of the CDR3 is 14 residues. The CDR3 nucleotides read TGTGCCACCAGCAGAGATTTTAGGGAGGGAGGCTACACCTTC. This translates into CATSRDFREGGYTF.

The CDR3 protein is CASSDRASRNSPLHF. In DNA, the CDR3 is TGTGCCAGCAGCGACAGGGCTTCGCGGAATTCACCCCTCCACTTT. The gene calls are TRBV7-9 and TRBJ1-6, with 7 bases matching TRBD1. V shed 5 bases and J 7 bases; nucleotides not matched to a gene: 8. There are 15 residues in the CDR3. Germline V gene lookup returns CDR1 SEHNR and CDR2 FQNEAQ (reference sequence).

This chain connects TRBV30 to TRBJ1-5; 7 nucleotides align to TRBD1. This CDR3 has 13 amino acids. Germline CDR1 GTSNPN, CDR2 SVGIG (reference sequence). V was clipped by 2 bases and J by 7 bases; unmatched bases: 5. Here the CDR3 DNA reads TGTGCCTGGAGTCGGACAGGCGGCCAGCCCCAGCATTTT. Translation: CAWSRTGGQPQHF.

The J gene is TRBJ1-4, the V gene TRBV6-1, with 7 bases lining up with TRBD1. Germline values: CDR1 MNHNS, CDR2 SASEGT. V shed 1 base, J shed 5 bases, and the junction held 4 bases outside the gene matches. This CDR3 spans 15 amino acids. CDR3 coding DNA: TGTGCCAGCAGTGAAGTTGGCAGGGGGAATGAAAAACTGTTTTTT. This encodes CASSEVGRGNEKLFF.

The genes are TRBV4-1 and TRBJ1-2; TRBD1 agrees at 7 bases. The V gene's germline CDR1 is MGHRA and CDR2 YSYEKL. V gave up 4 bases and J gave up 5 bases; unmatched junction bases: 10. CDR3 length: 15 amino acids. The CDR3: CASSPRQGGTYGYTF. In nucleotides, the CDR3 is TGCGCCAGCAGCCCGCGACAGGGCGGAACTTATGGCTACACCTTC.

This chain links TRBV19 with TRBJ1-2; 8 positions match TRBD1. The germline V gene has CDR1 LNHDA and CDR2 SQIVND (reference sequence). The CDR3 sequence is 14 residues long. The trim removed 3 bases at V and 7 bases at J, leaving 7 bases unmatched. CDR3 loop: CASSMSDRGSGYTF. The CDR3 nucleotides read TGTGCCAGTAGTATGTCCGACAGGGGTAGTGGCTACACCTTC.

Here the CDR3 reads CASRLLANYGYTF. As DNA, the CDR3 is TGTGCCAGCAGATTACTCGCAAACTATGGCTACACCTTC. V and J are TRBV6-5 and TRBJ1-2; D remains unclear. Germline CDR1 reads MNHEY; CDR2 reads SVGAGI. Trimming shortened V by 6 bases and J by 2 bases, and 10 bases separated the two germline ends. The CDR3 covers 13 residues.

The chain couples TRBV30 to TRBJ2-3; 7 bases are shared with TRBD1. Germline assignment: CDR1 GTSNPN and CDR2 SVGIG (reference sequence). With V trimmed by 0 bases and J by 6 bases, 9 bases remained unmatched. CDR3 length equals 15 residues. The CDR3 sequence is CAWSVRGGAGDTQYF. As DNA, the CDR3 is TGTGCCTGGAGTGTACGAGGGGGCGCAGGGGATACGCAGTATTTT.

The sample holds one count of this clone. The J gene is TRBJ2-7, the V gene TRBV2, with D possibly matching TRBD1 (5 bases). In germline, CDR1 is SNHLY, CDR2 FYNNEI. V lost 7 bases and J 0 bases, leaving 13 bases between the germline ends. The CDR3 totals 14 residues. The DNA for the CDR3 is TGTGCCAGCATGAAGGAGACAGCCTCCTACGAGCAGTACTTC. Its protein product is CASMKETASYEQYF.

A single count supports this clone. The chain recombines TRBV23-1 with TRBJ1-3; D is uncertain. TRBV23-1 falls under the ORF class, with uncertain function. The CDR3 spans 12 residues. V was trimmed by 10 bases and J by 1 base, leaving 8 bases between them. CDR3 DNA sequence: TGCGCCACCCCCGGGTCTGGAAACACCATATATTTT. Translation gives CATPGSGNTIYF.

This clone occurred a few times. The chain carries TRBV7-2 and TRBJ2-7; D possibly corresponds to TRBD2 (6 bases). The CDR3 has 14 residues. V was clipped by 3 bases and J by 3 bases, with 12 bases between them. The V gene's germline CDR1 is SGHTA and CDR2 FQGNSA. CDR3 residues: CASSFAGILYEQYF. CDR3 DNA sequence: TGTGCCAGCAGCTTTGCGGGGATCCTCTACGAGCAGTACTTC.

V is TRBV10-3 and J is TRBJ1-5, with unresolved D. With 2 bases removed from V and 0 bases from J, the gap between germline ends came to 8 bases. Germline V CDR1 and CDR2: ENHRY, SYGVKD. The CDR3 is 15 amino acids. CDR3 nucleotide sequence: TGTGCCATCAGTGAGGATCGGTATAGCAATCAGCCCCAGCATTTT. It encodes CAISEDRYSNQPQHF.

The sample holds one count of this clone. The chain couples TRBV28 to TRBJ1-2, with no clear D. Trimming stripped 4 bases from V and 8 bases from J, with 14 bases between. Germline V gene lookup returns CDR1 MDHEN and CDR2 SYDVKM. This CDR3 is 13 amino acids long. CDR3 sequence reads: CASSYDTTGGYTF. CDR3 sequence (DNA): TGTGCCAGCAGTTATGACACAACGGGGGGCTACACCTTC.

This clone was observed once. The chain has TRBV19 and TRBJ2-2, with 8 bases identical to TRBD1. Germline CDR1 and CDR2: LNHDA and SQIVND (reference sequence). The CDR3 contains 14 residues. V gave up 7 bases and J gave up 2 bases; unmatched junction bases: 3. The chain's CDR3 is CASKDRANTGELFF. As DNA, the CDR3 is TGTGCCAGTAAGGACAGGGCAAACACCGGGGAGCTGTTTTTT.

V usage is TRBV19 and J usage is TRBJ1-1, with D perhaps TRBD1 (6 bases). V was trimmed by 7 bases and J by 1 base, leaving 16 bases between them. CDR1 is LNHDA and CDR2 is SQIVND in the germline V gene (reference sequence). The CDR3 contains 15 residues. The CDR3 loop reads CASNALGGGNTEAFF. The CDR3 DNA sequence: TGTGCCAGTAACGCTTTAGGGGGGGGGAACACTGAAGCTTTCTTT. The complete variable domain, with remaining parts taken from reference TRBV19 and TRBJ1-1, reads DGGITQSPKYLFRKEGQNVTLSCEQNLNHDAMYWYRQDPGQGLRLIYYSQIVNDFQKGDIAEGYSVSREKKESFPLTVTSAQKNPTAFYLCASNALGGGNTEAFFGQGTRLTVV.

V gene TRBV14 combines with J gene TRBJ1-1; unclear D gene. The CDR3 totals 19 residues. Germline CDR1 SGHDN, CDR2 FVKESK. V was shortened by 1 base and J by 3 bases, with 24 bases between the two germline ends. The CDR3 here is CASSQGVPGERKRDTEAFF. As DNA, the CDR3 is TGTGCCAGCAGCCAAGGGGTTCCGGGAGAAAGAAAACGGGACACTGAAGCTTTCTTT.

This clone was seen a few times. This chain uses TRBV5-1 with TRBJ1-6; 9 positions agree with TRBD1. Trimming cost V 0 bases and J 9 bases; bases outside gene matches: 4. Germline V gene lookup returns CDR1 SGHRS and CDR2 YFSETQ. The CDR3 runs 15 residues. The CDR3 protein is CASSLAGQGISPLHF. The CDR3 nucleotides read TGCGCCAGCAGCTTGGCAGGACAGGGGATTTCACCCCTCCACTTT. Full variable domain (outside the CDR3, taken from reference TRBV5-1 and TRBJ1-6): KAGVTQTPRYLIKTRGQQVTLSCSPISGHRSVSWYQQTPGQGLQFLFEYFSETQRNKGNFPGRFSGRQFSNSRSEMNVSTLELGDSALYLCASSLAGQGISPLHFGNGTRLTVT.